The rows below give T cell receptor beta chains drawn from one sample of a study of persistence of HIV-infected CD4 T cells. For these TCRs, the target antigens are not known. Data came from immunoSEQ multiplex PCR; TCRdb stores just in-frame clones and leaves some out. The table includes over 15,000 clones, more than 55% detected once. Material: CD4+ T cells sorted from PBMCs after approximately 20-hour stimulation, obtained from a patient who received antiretroviral therapy. These receptors were taken from an adult woman with HIV who was CMV-seropositive. The CDR3 runs from the conserved cysteine through the conserved F or W. Fields, in order: V gene, J gene, CDR3 protein.

V: TRBV9; J: TRBJ1-2; CDR3: CASSPQVDLNYGYTF
V: TRBV5-4; J: TRBJ1-1; CDR3: CASSGGTWNTEAFF
V: TRBV7-6; J: TRBJ1-2; CDR3: CASSPDARRGYTF
V: TRBV5-4; J: TRBJ1-2; CDR3: CASSMITNYGYTF
V: TRBV5-1; J: TRBJ1-2; CDR3: CASSQNIPGQGVYGYTF
V: TRBV6-5; J: TRBJ1-6; CDR3: CASSFYNSPLHF
V: TRBV2; J: TRBJ2-1; CDR3: CASSEEGQQYNEQFF
V: TRBV20-1; J: TRBJ1-1; CDR3: CSAWDLPEAFF
V: TRBV7-9; J: TRBJ1-2; CDR3: CASSLAGSYGYTF
V: TRBV5-1; J: TRBJ1-1; CDR3: CASSLGTEGTEAFF
V: TRBV2; J: TRBJ1-5; CDR3: CASRDRAWSNQPQHF
V: TRBV5-8; J: TRBJ1-1; CDR3: CASSWVGYKGAEAFF
V: TRBV12-3/TRBV12-4; J: TRBJ2-1; CDR3: CASSPRVQNEQFF
V: TRBV30; J: TRBJ1-1; CDR3: CAWSVPENTEAFF
V: TRBV10-1; J: TRBJ2-5; CDR3: CASSAGLAGTETQYF
V: TRBV2; J: TRBJ2-2; CDR3: CASTFFGDVGELFF
V: TRBV12-3/TRBV12-4; J: TRBJ1-1; CDR3: CASSLVVNTEAFF
V: TRBV5-1; J: TRBJ1-2; CDR3: CASSLGQGERYTF